This TCR beta chain comes out of a study of cytomegalovirus exposure and HLA in healthy donors. Study results and caveats: Most of the TCR beta V segments (in an earlier analysis) were productive either about 87% or about 30% of the time. The later analysis indicated that the majority of CMV-associated TCR beta chains appeared HLA-restricted.

With respect to this clone: What it binds is unknown.

The PCR had 60 Vbeta and 13 Jbeta primers. Assay: immunoSEQ multiplex PCR; the TCRdb copy retains only in-frame clones and omits some. Found here are about 150,000 clones, more than 70% of them singletons; the top ten hold approximately 11%. V gave up 4 bases and J gave up 0 bases, with 13 bases separating them. The CDR3 has 15 residues. The germline V gene encodes CDR1 SGDLS and CDR2 YYNGEE. Nominally healthy donors provided the samples, though records likely missed some immune exposures. The specimen sequenced was PBMCs. The TCR sequence derives from a man between 18 and 35 years old in good health and CMV-seropositive. The rearrangement joins TRBV9 to TRBJ1-1; no definite D call. In DNA, the CDR3 is TGTGCCAGCAGCCCCCGAGCGGGGTTGAACACTGAAGCTTTCTTT. It yields the protein CASSPRAGLNTEAFF.